Listed below are T cell receptor beta chains from one sample, sequenced in a study of CD8+CD57+ T cells in acquired aplastic anemia. One entry per CDR3 protein, called by TCRdb with MiXCR from the reads. The sample includes around 190,000 distinct CDR3 sequences, 45% to 60% seen only once; the top ten take approximately 13%. The sample was sorted CD4+, CD8+, or CD8+CD57+ T cells (not recorded which) from PBMCs. These receptors all come from a human donor with aplastic anemia. Both conserved end residues are part of each CDR3.

J,V,CDR3
TRBJ1-1,TRBV10-1,CASSDGDRNTEAFF
TRBJ2-7,TRBV19,CASSSQGRYERYF
TRBJ1-2,TRBV7-3,CASSPPGTGHGYTF
TRBJ1-2,TRBV6-4,CASSEVNTGRGYTF
TRBJ1-1,TRBV19,CASSIRGQGTLNTEAFF
TRBJ2-2,TRBV15,CATSREGTSGTGELFF
TRBJ1-5,TRBV24-1,CATSDYGQPQHF
TRBJ2-5,TRBV2,CASSSQQGRGETQYF
TRBJ2-3,TRBV20-1,CSALRTGTTDTQYF
TRBJ2-5,TRBV7-6,CASSLGQGRGETQYF
TRBJ2-7,TRBV7-8,CASSPYGPSGSYEQYF
TRBJ1-6,TRBV30,CAWSRGTEDSPLHF
TRBJ2-3,TRBV19,CASSMGRQGTDTQYF
TRBJ2-1,TRBV28,CASNVLAGGLGEQFF
TRBJ2-7,TRBV2,CASSDFYEQYF
TRBJ1-3,TRBV20-1,CSAYNQALGNTIYF
TRBJ1-1,TRBV15,CATSRAHARVGTEAFF
TRBJ2-3,TRBV6-1,CASKGASGVSDTQYF
TRBJ1-2,TRBV2,CVSGTGDGYTF
TRBJ1-6,TRBV7-9,CASSPLPLHF
TRBJ2-5,TRBV7-2,CASSLSRLETQYF
TRBJ1-2,TRBV9,CASSVGTGAIENYGYTF
TRBJ2-1,TRBV4-1,CASSQDPGDEQFF
TRBJ2-7,TRBV29-1,CSVYGQVGQYF
TRBJ2-7,TRBV6-2/TRBV6-3,CACLMDSSSYEQYF
TRBJ1-1,TRBV2,CASKRGALAAFF
TRBJ2-1,TRBV20-1,CSARVADNEQFF
TRBJ1-1,TRBV5-6,CASSLETGMNTEAFF
TRBJ2-2,TRBV19,CASAGQFAGELFF
TRBJ2-4,TRBV15,CATSRDRAKNIQYF
TRBJ2-1,TRBV5-6,CASSLRSNEQFF
TRBJ2-7,TRBV5-4,CASSKYYSYEQYF
TRBJ2-3,TRBV5-1,CASSFASTDTQYF
TRBJ1-1,TRBV9,CASSRRTGGSTEAFF
TRBJ2-7,TRBV7-9,CASGSPGEQYF
TRBJ2-2,TRBV5-4,CASSLAETTNTGELFF
TRBJ2-7,TRBV20-1,CSARGPGGSSYEQYF
TRBJ1-1,TRBV3-1,CASSLSDRGGGNTEAFF
TRBJ2-5,TRBV5-1,CASSLAGETQYF
TRBJ2-5,TRBV20-1,CSARDYGTGQQETQYF
TRBJ1-2,TRBV28,CASSSILDRGRQGYTF
TRBJ2-1,TRBV19,CASQPKESWIGNEQFF
TRBJ1-6,TRBV2,CASSFDRGARSPLHF
TRBJ1-1,TRBV25-1,CASSGTLTEAFF
TRBJ2-7,TRBV2,CASKASRQDYEQYF
TRBJ1-4,TRBV2,CASRGRDRVGEKLFF
TRBJ1-1,TRBV6-1,CASSRTGKGPNTEAFF
TRBJ2-1,TRBV12-3/TRBV12-4,CASSRTSGGSEQFF
TRBJ2-7,TRBV27,CASREIGGYEQYF
TRBJ2-2,TRBV10-3,CASRLAGEVTGELFF
TRBJ1-2,TRBV19,CASSTVGRADYGYTF
TRBJ2-1,TRBV20-1,CSANRRLAGGYNEQFF
TRBJ2-3,TRBV24-1,CATGQGAQIRQYF